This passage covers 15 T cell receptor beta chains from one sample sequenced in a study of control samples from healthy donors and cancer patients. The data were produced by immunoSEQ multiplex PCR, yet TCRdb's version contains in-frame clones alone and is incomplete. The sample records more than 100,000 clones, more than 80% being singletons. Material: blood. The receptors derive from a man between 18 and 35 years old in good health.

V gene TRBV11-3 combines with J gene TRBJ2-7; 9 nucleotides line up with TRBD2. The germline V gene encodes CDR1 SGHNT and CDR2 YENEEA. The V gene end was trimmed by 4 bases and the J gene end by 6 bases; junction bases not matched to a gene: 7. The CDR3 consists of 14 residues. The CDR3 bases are TGTGCCAGCAGCTCCCAGGCGCGGGGGGGCGAGCAGTACGTC. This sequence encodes CASSSQARGGEQYV.

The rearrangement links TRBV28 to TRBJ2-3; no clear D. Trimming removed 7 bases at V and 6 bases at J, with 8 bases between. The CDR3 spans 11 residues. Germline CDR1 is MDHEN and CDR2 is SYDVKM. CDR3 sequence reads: CASTGVDTQYF. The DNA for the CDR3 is TGTGCCAGCACCGGTGTTGATACGCAGTATTTT. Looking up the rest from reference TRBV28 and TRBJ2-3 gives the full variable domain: DVKVTQSSRYLVKRTGEKVFLECVQDMDHENMFWYRQDPGLGLRLIYFSYDVKMKEKGDIPEGYSVSREKKERFSLILESASTNQTSMYLCASTGVDTQYFGPGTRLTVL.

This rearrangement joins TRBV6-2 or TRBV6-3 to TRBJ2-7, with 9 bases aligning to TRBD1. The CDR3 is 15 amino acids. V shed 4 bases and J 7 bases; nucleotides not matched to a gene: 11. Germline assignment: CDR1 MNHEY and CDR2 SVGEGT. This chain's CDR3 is CASSSHGDRVGEQYF. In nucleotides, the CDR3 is TGTGCCAGCAGTTCTCATGGGGACAGGGTCGGTGAGCAGTACTTC.

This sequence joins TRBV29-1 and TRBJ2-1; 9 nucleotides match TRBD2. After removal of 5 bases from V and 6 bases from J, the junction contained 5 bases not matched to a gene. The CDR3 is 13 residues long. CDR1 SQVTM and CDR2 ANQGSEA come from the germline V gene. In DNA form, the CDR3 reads TGCAGCGTTCGTAGCGGGAGTGGCAATGAGCAGTTCTTC. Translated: CSVRSGSGNEQFF.

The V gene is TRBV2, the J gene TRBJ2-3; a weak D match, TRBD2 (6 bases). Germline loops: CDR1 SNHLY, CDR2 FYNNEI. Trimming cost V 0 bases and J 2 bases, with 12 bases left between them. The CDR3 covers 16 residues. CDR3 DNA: TGTGCCAGCAGTGAAGCGCCAGGCGGGATCACAGATACGCAGTATTTT. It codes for CASSEAPGGITDTQYF.

The CDR3 nucleotides are TGTGCCAGCAGCCCTGCCACAGGGGGCTATGGCTACACCTTC. As protein: CASSPATGGYGYTF. V is TRBV9 and J is TRBJ1-2; 8 bases align to TRBD1. Germline V gives CDR1 SGDLS, CDR2 YYNGEE. Trimming took 4 bases from V and 4 from J; bases not matched to a gene: 6. There are 14 residues in the CDR3.

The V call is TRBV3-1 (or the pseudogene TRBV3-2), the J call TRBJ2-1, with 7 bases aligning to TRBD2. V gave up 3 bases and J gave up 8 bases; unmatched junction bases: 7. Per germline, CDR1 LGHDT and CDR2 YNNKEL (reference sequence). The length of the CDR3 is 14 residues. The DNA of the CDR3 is TGTGCCAGCAGCCAGGAGCGGGACTTCTATGAGCAGTTCTTC. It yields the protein CASSQERDFYEQFF.

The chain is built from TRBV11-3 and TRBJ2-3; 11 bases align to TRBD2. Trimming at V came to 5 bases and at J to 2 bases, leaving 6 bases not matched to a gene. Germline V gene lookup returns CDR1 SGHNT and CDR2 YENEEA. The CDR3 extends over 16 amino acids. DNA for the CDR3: TGTGCCAGCAGCCGAGGGACTAGCGGAGTCACAGATACGCAGTATTTT. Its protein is CASSRGTSGVTDTQYF.

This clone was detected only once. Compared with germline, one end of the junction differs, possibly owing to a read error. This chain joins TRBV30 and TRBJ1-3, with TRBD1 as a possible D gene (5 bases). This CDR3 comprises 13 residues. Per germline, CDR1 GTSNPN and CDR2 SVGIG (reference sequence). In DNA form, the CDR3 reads TGTGCCTGGAGTAGGGGATCGGAACGGGACGAAAATTTT. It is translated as CAWSRGSERDENF.

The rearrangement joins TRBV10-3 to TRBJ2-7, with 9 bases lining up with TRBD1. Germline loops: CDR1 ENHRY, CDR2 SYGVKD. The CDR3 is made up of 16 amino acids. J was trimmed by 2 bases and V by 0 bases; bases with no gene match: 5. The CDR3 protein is CAISESGQGTPYEQYV. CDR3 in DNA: TGTGCCATCAGTGAGTCCGGACAGGGGACTCCCTACGAGCAGTACGTC.

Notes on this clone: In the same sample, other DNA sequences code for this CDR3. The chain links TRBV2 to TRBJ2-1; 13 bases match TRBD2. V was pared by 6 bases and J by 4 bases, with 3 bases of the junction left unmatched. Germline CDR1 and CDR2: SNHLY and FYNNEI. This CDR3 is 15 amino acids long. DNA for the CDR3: TGTGCCAGCAGAGGACTAGCGGGGGCTTACAATGAGCAGTTCTTC. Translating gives CASRGLAGAYNEQFF.

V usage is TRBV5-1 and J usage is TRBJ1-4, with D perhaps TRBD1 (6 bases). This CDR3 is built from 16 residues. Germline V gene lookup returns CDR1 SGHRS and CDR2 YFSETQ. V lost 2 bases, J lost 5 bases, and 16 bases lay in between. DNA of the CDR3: TGCGCCAGCAGCTTACGACCAGGCGGGGGCAATGAAAAACTGTTTTTT. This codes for CASSLRPGGGNEKLFF.

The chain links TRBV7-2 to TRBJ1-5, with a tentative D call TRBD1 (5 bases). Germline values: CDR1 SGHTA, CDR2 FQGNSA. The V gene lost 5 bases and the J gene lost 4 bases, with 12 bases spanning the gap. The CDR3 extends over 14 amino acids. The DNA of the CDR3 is TGTGCCAGCAGCACGGGAGGGGTTAATCAGCCCCAGCATTTT. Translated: CASSTGGVNQPQHF.

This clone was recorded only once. The CDR3 sequence: CASSLAAEPTDTQYF. CDR3 nucleotide sequence: TGTGCCAGCAGCTTAGCGGCGGAGCCCACAGATACGCAGTATTTT. The chain links TRBV7-9 to TRBJ2-3; D remains unclear. Per germline, CDR1 SEHNR and CDR2 FQNEAQ (reference sequence). The CDR3 length is 15 residues. Trimming stripped 0 bases from V and 2 bases from J, with 9 bases between. The variable domain in full, with the rest retrieved from reference TRBV7-9 and TRBJ2-3, is DTGVSQNPRHKITKRGQNVTFRCDPISEHNRLYWYRQTLGQGPEFLTYFQNEAQLEKSRLLSDRFSAERPKGSFSTLEIQRTEQGDSAMYLCASSLAAEPTDTQYFGPGTRLTVL.

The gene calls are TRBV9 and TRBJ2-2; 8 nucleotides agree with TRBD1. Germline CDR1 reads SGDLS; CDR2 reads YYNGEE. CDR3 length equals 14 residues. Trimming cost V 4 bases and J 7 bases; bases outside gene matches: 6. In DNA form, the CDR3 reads TGTGCCAGCAGCAGGACAGGGTTGGGCGGGGAGCTGTTTTTT. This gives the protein CASSRTGLGGELFF. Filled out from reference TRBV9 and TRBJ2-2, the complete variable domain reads DSGVTQTPKHLITATGQRVTLRCSPRSGDLSVYWYQQSLDQGLQFLIQYYNGEERAKGNILERFSAQQFPDLHSELNLSSLELGDSALYFCASSRTGLGGELFFGEGSRLTVL.